The following is a TCR beta chain sequence with its context. Random hexamers were used to reverse transcribe roughly 0.45 to 1 ug of RNA. Across 54 Vbeta and 13 Jbeta, TCR beta CDR3 was amplified with immunoSEQ multiplex PCR. TCRdb processed the immunoSEQ multiplex PCR reads anew with MiXCR; each CDR3 protein has one entry. The table includes around 270,000 distinct CDR3 sequences, roughly 85% detected once. The data derive from a study of CD8 T cells in Susac syndrome. The germline V gene has CDR1 LNHNV and CDR2 YYDKDF (reference sequence). V dropped 6 bases and J dropped 8; count of bases not matched to a gene: 8. The CDR3 loop spans 14 amino acids. In blood CD8+ and CD4+ T cells, TCR beta underwent sequencing.

Sequencing was performed on CD8+ T cells from PBMCs. The genes are TRBV15 and TRBJ2-1; TRBD2 agrees at 9 bases. The sequence came from a human donor with multiple sclerosis. CDR3 in amino acids: CATRGAGGGDEQFF. Written as DNA, the CDR3 is TGTGCCACCAGAGGGGCGGGAGGGGGTGATGAGCAGTTCTTC.